The text below deals with one T cell receptor beta chain. The ends lost 4 bases at V and 4 bases at J; junction bases unmatched: 7. In germline, CDR1 is SEHNR, CDR2 FQNEAQ (reference sequence). This CDR3 is built from 16 residues. These data belong to a study of OX40 agonist ivuxolimab in advanced cancers. Sequencing used immunoSEQ multiplex PCR; TCRdb keeps in-frame clones, though not all of them. Found here are tens of thousands of clones, around 90% of them singletons; the top ten hold 25%. The gene calls are TRBV7-9 and TRBJ2-3; 11 nucleotides match TRBD2. The material sequenced was CD4+ or CD8+ T cells sorted from blood, taken in a trial of the OX40 agonist ivuxolimab. The source of this sequence is an adult with an advanced solid tumor such as melanoma, head and neck, liver or kidney cancer. The CDR3 DNA reads TGTGCCAGCAGCTCCAGACTAGCGGGACAGTCAGATACGCAGTATTTT. Protein sequence: CASSSRLAGQSDTQYF. Using reference TRBV7-9 and TRBJ2-3 for the parts outside the CDR3, the full variable domain is DTGVSQNPRHKITKRGQNVTFRCDPISEHNRLYWYRQTLGQGPEFLTYFQNEAQLEKSRLLSDRFSAERPKGSFSTLEIQRTEQGDSAMYLCASSSRLAGQSDTQYFGPGTRLTVL.